A single sample gave rise to the 14 T cell receptor beta chains below, sequenced in a study of circulating CD8 cells and anti-PD-1 response in melanoma. Four subsets defined by PD-1 and/or TIGIT were sorted from live CD3+CD8+TCRalphabeta+ cells. TCR libraries were prepared from around 15 ng of total RNA with the QIAseq Immune Repertoire TCR panel. TCRdb redid the calling of the reads with MiXCR, one entry per CDR3 protein. The sample lists approximately 140 distinct CDR3 sequences, roughly 13% occurring once. The specimen was CD8+ T cells from PBMCs, collected at baseline or after one month of anti-PD-1 therapy (not recorded which). The receptors stem from a human donor with melanoma.

By share, this clonotype ranks as medium-sized. The genes are TRBV30 and TRBJ2-7, with D maybe TRBD1 (6 bases). Trimming took off 3 bases at V and 4 bases at J, with 19 bases between the two ends. The CDR3 has 15 amino acids. Germline-derived CDR1 and CDR2 are GTSNPN and SVGIG (reference sequence). The CDR3 is CAWSTGYGQKYEQYF. The CDR3 DNA sequence: TGTGCCTGGAGCACAGGGTACGGCCAAAAGTACGAGCAGTACTTC.

This clonotype ranks as medium-sized. The chain is built from TRBV7-9 and TRBJ1-4; 8 nucleotides agree with TRBD1. This CDR3 contains 15 residues. CDR1 and CDR2 from the germline V gene are SEHNR and FQNEAQ (reference sequence). V shed 3 bases and J 8 bases; nucleotides not matched to a gene: 8. CDR3 loop: CASSFFGQGEEKLFF. In DNA, the CDR3 is TGTGCCAGCAGCTTCTTCGGACAGGGAGAGGAAAAACTGTTTTTT. The whole variable domain, filled in from reference TRBV7-9 and TRBJ1-4, reads DTGVSQNPRHKITKRGQNVTFRCDPISEHNRLYWYRQTLGQGPEFLTYFQNEAQLEKSRLLSDRFSAERPKGSFSTLEIQRTEQGDSAMYLCASSFFGQGEEKLFFGSGTQLSVL.

Judged by abundance, this clonotype is large. The junction and the germline gene differ at one end; a read error may be behind it. The rearrangement uses TRBV7-7 and TRBJ1-1; D might be TRBD1 (5 bases). Germline-derived CDR1 and CDR2 are SSHAT and FNYEAQ (reference sequence). The CDR3 runs to 15 residues. In DNA, the CDR3 is TGTGCTAGCAGCTTACCCGGCCAAGGGGACACTGAAGCTTTCTTT. Translated, it gives CASSLPGQGDTEAFF. The variable domain in full, with the rest retrieved from reference TRBV7-7 and TRBJ1-1, is GAGVSQSPRYKVTKRGQDVTLRCDPISSHATLYWYQQALGQGPEFLTYFNYEAQPDKSGLPSDRFSAERPEGSISTLTIQRTEQRDSAMYRCASSLPGQGDTEAFFGQGTRLTVV.

In its sample, this clonotype ranks as large. This chain joins TRBV20-1 and TRBJ2-3, with D maybe TRBD2 (5 bases). The V gene's germline CDR1 is DFQATT and CDR2 SNEGSKA (reference sequence). The CDR3 extends over 13 amino acids. Trimming removed 3 bases at V and 2 bases at J, with 9 bases between. The CDR3 DNA sequence: TGCAGTGCTAGGGGCGGGCCCACAGATACGCAGTATTTT. Its translation is CSARGGPTDTQYF.

The J gene is TRBJ2-7, the V gene TRBV14; D uncertain. This CDR3 contains 16 residues. V lost 4 bases to trimming and J lost 2 bases, with 18 bases between them. Germline assignment: CDR1 SGHDN and CDR2 FVKESK. This CDR3 is CASSLLDKKIAYEQYF. CDR3 DNA: TGTGCCAGCAGCCTGCTGGATAAGAAAATAGCCTACGAGCAGTACTTC.

By proportion, this clonotype is medium-sized. The chain joins TRBV19 to TRBJ2-1; D unresolved. The CDR3 covers 12 residues. Trimming removed 4 bases at V and 9 bases at J, with 10 bases between. CDR1 and CDR2 (germline): LNHDA, SQIVND (reference sequence). The CDR3 is CASSSTWAEQFF. The DNA of the CDR3 is TGTGCCAGTAGTAGTACGTGGGCTGAGCAGTTCTTC.

In its sample, this clonotype is large. The V gene is TRBV29-1, the J gene TRBJ2-7; a weak D match, TRBD2 (5 bases). CDR3 length: 11 residues. The V and J ends lost 6 bases and 4 bases respectively, with 10 bases between them. Germline loops: CDR1 SQVTM, CDR2 ANQGSEA. The CDR3 sequence: CSVQRGYEQYF. The CDR3 bases are TGCAGCGTCCAAAGAGGGTACGAGCAGTACTTC.

This clonotype is hyperexpanded in the sample. The rearrangement links TRBV19 to TRBJ1-6; a weak D match, TRBD1 (5 bases). CDR3 length equals 13 residues. Per the germline V gene, CDR1 is LNHDA and CDR2 is SQIVND (reference sequence). Trimming took off 5 bases at V and 6 bases at J, with 8 bases between the two ends. The CDR3 DNA is TGTGCCAGTAGTGATGGGGGTAATTCACCCCTCCACTTT. The encoded protein is CASSDGGNSPLHF.

Worth noting for this clonotype: Without the conserved terminal phenylalanine or tryptophan, this CDR3 likely stems from a read error. The limits of the CDR3 on the DNA are not certain, so only TCRdb's listed CDR3 is given. The gene calls are TRBV2 and TRBJ2-2; the listed D gene, TRBD2, was not tested against the DNA. The CDR3 comprises 14 residues, both ends counted. Germline CDR1 and CDR2: SNHLY and FYNNEI. The CDR3 region is CASERGTYTGELFS.

This clonotype is hyperexpanded by share. The chain links TRBV4-3 to TRBJ2-6; 9 bases map to TRBD1. Trimming at V came to 2 bases and at J to 0 bases, leaving 8 bases not matched to a gene. The CDR3 totals 19 residues. The germline V gene has CDR1 LGHNA and CDR2 YSLEER. CDR3 bases: TGCGCCAGCAGCCAACTGGCCGGGACAGGGAGCTCTGGGGCCAACGTCCTGACTTTC. This translates into CASSQLAGTGSSGANVLTF.

This clonotype is hyperexpanded in the sample. The chain has TRBV28 and TRBJ2-5, with 9 bases fitting TRBD2. Germline CDR1 and CDR2: MDHEN and SYDVKM. Unmatched junction bases numbered 2, after V lost 7 bases and J lost 5 bases. This CDR3 has 12 amino acids. In DNA form, the CDR3 reads TGTGCCAGCACCAGCGGGAGGGAGACCCAGTACTTC. Translated: CASTSGRETQYF. Variable domain in full (rest from reference TRBV28 and TRBJ2-5): DVKVTQSSRYLVKRTGEKVFLECVQDMDHENMFWYRQDPGLGLRLIYFSYDVKMKEKGDIPEGYSVSREKKERFSLILESASTNQTSMYLCASTSGRETQYFGPGTRLLVL.

This clonotype is classed as medium-sized. This chain uses TRBV2 with TRBJ2-7; D unresolved. Trimming cost V 3 bases and J 3 bases, with 15 bases left between them. Germline V gene sequence: CDR1 SNHLY, CDR2 FYNNEI. This CDR3 spans 15 amino acids. The CDR3 protein is CASSEVAGALYEQYF. In DNA form, the CDR3 reads TGTGCCAGCAGTGAGGTGGCAGGCGCTCTCTACGAGCAGTACTTC.

By sample fraction, this clonotype is large (0.1 to 1%). A read error may account for a junction end that differs from germline. The V call is TRBV5-4, the J call TRBJ2-3; a weak D match, TRBD2 (7 bases). Germline CDR1 reads SGHNT; CDR2 reads YYREEE (reference sequence). The length of the CDR3 is 14 residues. The CDR3 nucleotides read TGTGCCAGCAGCTTCTGGGGGGGCACATATACGCAGTATTTT. This sequence encodes CASSFWGGTYTQYF.

By proportion, this clonotype is medium-sized. The CDR3 end shows no conserved phenylalanine or tryptophan, and so a read error is likely. The chain has TRBV29-1 and TRBJ2-5, with D perhaps assigned TRBD1 or TRBD2 (5 bases each). The CDR3 runs 12 residues. The germline CDR1 and CDR2 sequences are SQVTM and ANQGSEA. V was cut by 6 bases and J by 5 bases, with 13 bases left in between. The CDR3 bases are TGCAGCGTCCGGGACCTGGGGGAGACCCAGTACCTC. It codes for CSVRDLGETQYL.